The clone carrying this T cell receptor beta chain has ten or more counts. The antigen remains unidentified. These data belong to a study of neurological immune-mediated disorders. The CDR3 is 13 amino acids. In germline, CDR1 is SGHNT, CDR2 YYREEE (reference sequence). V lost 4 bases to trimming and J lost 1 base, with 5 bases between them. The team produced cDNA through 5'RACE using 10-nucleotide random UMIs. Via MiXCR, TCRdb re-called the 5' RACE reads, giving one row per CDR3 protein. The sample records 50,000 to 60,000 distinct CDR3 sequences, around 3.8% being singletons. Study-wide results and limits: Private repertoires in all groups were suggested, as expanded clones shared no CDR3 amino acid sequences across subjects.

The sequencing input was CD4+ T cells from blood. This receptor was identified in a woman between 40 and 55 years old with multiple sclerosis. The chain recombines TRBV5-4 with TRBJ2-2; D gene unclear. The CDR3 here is CASSRQNTGELFF. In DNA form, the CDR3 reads TGTGCCAGCAGCCGACAGAACACCGGGGAGCTGTTTTTT.